This T cell receptor (beta chain) was observed in a study of T cell responses to AZD1222 COVID-19 vaccine (dated by TCRdb to the early 2020s). With respect to the entire study: TCR sequencing was performed for about 250 trial participants, of whom some 200 were given two doses of AZD1222 and around 26 were given two doses of MenACWY control vaccine. Enrollment into the trials was organized by age into subgroups of 18-55, 56-69 and 70-plus years, and those subgroups contained roughly 150, 30 and 60 TCR-sequenced participants, respectively. The paper as a whole reports these results and caveats: CD4 TCRs associated with the vaccine covered the entire spike protein, and the dominant responses were in regions 160-218 and 743-854. The 56-69-year group was small, and its depth increase did not reach significance, likely because of low power. No day 14 peak-response samples were available, so repertoires were characterized only after the peak T cell response. Epitopes outside the regions mutated in the B.1.351 and B.1.1.7 variants were reportedly recognized by nearly half of the unique spike-specific TCRs. After two AZD1222 doses, spike-specific TCR breadth and depth were significantly higher than at day 0 and than in MenACWY recipients. Conclusions about previously exposed vaccinees are limited because only a handful of AZD1222 recipients were SARS-CoV-2 seropositive at baseline. Participants were mostly white British, with more females than males. The authors suggested clonal diversity may have been underestimated.

The CDR3 regions of human TCRbeta chains were analyzed by immunosequencing. From the authors' description of their analysis: Repertoire TCRs were matched against a reference library of SARS-CoV-2-specific TCRs generated with the MIRA antigen-specificity platform. Breadth was defined as the fraction of unique TCRs that were SARS-CoV-2-associated, and depth was defined as the fraction of total T cells that were SARS-CoV-2-associated. Using the MIRA data, each spike-specific TCR was assigned both to the spike region to which the TCR was reactive and to a CD4 or CD8 class. Log10-transformed breadth and depth values were compared by one-way ANOVA with Sidak's multiple comparisons tests. The table was pulled from immuneACCESS by TCRdb, which kept in-frame rearrangements only. Such tables lose some clones; where checked, under half of the loss comes from unresolved V genes, and the rest has no known cause. The V and J calls and clone size were taken over from that table, and D and trimming were inferred from the DNA. The sample yields 97,000 or so clones; approximately 89% were counted once. In total, the top ten clones hold roughly 8% of the sample.

The sample's time point label is to be understood as: about 28 days (+/-7) after the second vaccine dose. Because spike-specific TCR depth and breadth did not differ between the two schedules, AZD1222 recipients who got a second dose at roughly 4 weeks were pooled with those who got a second dose at roughly 12 weeks. Vaccinee samples were obtained from the UK trials COV001 and COV002, which included a single-blind randomized controlled phase 2/3 trial of AZD1222 (ChAdOx1 nCoV-19) in healthy adults. For TCRbeta chain sequencing, PBMC samples from trial participants were taken at day 0 and at day 28 after the second dose. Trimming at the junction amounts to 2 bases on V and 9 bases on J, and the germline ends lie 17 bases apart. The germline V gene gives CDR1 as MDHEN and CDR2 as SYDVKM. Including cysteine and phenylalanine, the CDR3 has 16 amino acids. CDR3 DNA is the only sequence kept; it has 48 bases, read in frame from the first base.

In the case of this clone: Its antigen is unknown. No clone much larger than this one lies a single base away; base qualities are absent.

The specimen was peripheral blood, collected 28 days after the second AZD1222 dose. The chain couples TRBV28 to TRBJ1-6, with TRBD1 tentatively as D gene (6 bases match). This receptor was taken from an adult who received the AZD1222 COVID-19 vaccine. The DNA is as follows: TGTGCCAGCAGTTTAAGCCCCGCGGGGGCAGGTTCACCCCTCCACTTT. Translated, it gives CASSLSPAGAGSPLHF.